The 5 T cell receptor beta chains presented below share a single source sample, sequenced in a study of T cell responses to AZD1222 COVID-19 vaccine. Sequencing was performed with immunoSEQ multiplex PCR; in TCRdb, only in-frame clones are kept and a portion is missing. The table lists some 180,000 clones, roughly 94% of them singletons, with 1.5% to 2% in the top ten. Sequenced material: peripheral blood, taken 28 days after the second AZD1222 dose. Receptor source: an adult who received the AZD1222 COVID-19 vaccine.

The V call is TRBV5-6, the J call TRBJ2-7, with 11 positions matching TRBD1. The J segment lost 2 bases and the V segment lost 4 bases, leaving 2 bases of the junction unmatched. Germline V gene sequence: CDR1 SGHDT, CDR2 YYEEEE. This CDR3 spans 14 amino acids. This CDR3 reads CASSRDRGAYEQYF. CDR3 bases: TGTGCCAGCAGCCGGGACAGGGGGGCCTACGAGCAGTACTTC.

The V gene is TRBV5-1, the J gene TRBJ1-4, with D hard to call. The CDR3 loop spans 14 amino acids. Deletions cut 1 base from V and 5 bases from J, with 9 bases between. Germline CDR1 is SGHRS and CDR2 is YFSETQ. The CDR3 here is CASSLLSPNEKLFF. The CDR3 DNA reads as TGCGCCAGCAGCTTGCTAAGCCCAAATGAAAAACTGTTTTTT.

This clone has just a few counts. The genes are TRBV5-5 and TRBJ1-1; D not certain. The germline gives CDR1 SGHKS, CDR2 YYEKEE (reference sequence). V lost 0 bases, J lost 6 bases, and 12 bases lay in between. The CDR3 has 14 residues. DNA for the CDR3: TGTGCCAGCAGCTTGGGGCCCATTCCCCCTGAAGCTTTCTTT. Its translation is CASSLGPIPPEAFF.

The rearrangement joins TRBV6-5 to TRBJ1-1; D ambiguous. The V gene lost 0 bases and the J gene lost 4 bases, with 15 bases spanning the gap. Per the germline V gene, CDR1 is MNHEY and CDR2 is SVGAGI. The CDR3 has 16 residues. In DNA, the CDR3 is TGTGCCAGCAGTTACTCCCTCATATCTTTCGGCACTGAAGCTTTCTTT. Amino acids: CASSYSLISFGTEAFF.

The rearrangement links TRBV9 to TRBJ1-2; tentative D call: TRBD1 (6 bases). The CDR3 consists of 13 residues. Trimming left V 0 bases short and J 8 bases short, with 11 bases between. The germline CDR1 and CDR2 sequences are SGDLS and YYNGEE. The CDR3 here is CASSVVGGGGYTF. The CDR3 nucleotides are TGTGCCAGCAGCGTAGTAGGGGGTGGCGGCTACACCTTC.